This TCR beta chain was identified during a study of T cells in Graves' hyperthyroidism and ophthalmopathy. For this clonotype: Its specificity is not known.

Whole-study results and caveats: Before onset, by a median of about seven months, the model predicted ophthalmopathy.

Germline CDR1 PRHDT, CDR2 FYEKMQ (reference sequence). Between the trimmed V and J ends, which lost 5 bases and 8 bases, there was a span of 19 bases. The CDR3 is 15 amino acids. TCR beta CDR3 sequences were amplified from RNA transcripts. First-round RT-PCR of the TCR CDR3 relied on the HTBI primer set. TCRdb called the multiplex PCR reads again in MiXCR, with one record for every CDR3 protein. This table has 500,000 to 750,000 distinct CDR3 sequences, about 45% appearing once. This TCR derives from a woman younger than 35 with Graves' hyperthyroidism. The chain is built from TRBV13 and TRBJ1-5, with unresolved D. Sequencing used peripheral blood or thyroid tissue (not recorded which). CDR3 coding DNA: TGTGCCAGCAGCCAAGATTCGACCAGTTCTAAGCCCCAGCATTTT. Protein: CASSQDSTSSKPQHF.